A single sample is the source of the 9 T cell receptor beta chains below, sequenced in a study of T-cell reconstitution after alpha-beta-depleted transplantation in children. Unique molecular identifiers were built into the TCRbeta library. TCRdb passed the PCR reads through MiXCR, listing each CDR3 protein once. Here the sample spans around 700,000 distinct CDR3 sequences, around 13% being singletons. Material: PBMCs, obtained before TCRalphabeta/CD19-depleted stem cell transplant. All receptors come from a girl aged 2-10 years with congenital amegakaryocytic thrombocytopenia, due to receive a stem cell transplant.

The CDR3 loop is CASSFPMTGGFGGYTF. DNA of the CDR3: TGTGCCAGCAGCTTTCCAATGACAGGGGGCTTTGGTGGCTACACCTTC. This sequence joins TRBV5-5 and TRBJ1-2; 10 bases map to TRBD1. The V gene end was trimmed by 2 bases and the J gene end by 7 bases; junction bases not matched to a gene: 11. Germline CDR1 reads SGHKS; CDR2 reads YYEKEE (reference sequence). The CDR3 is 16 residues long.

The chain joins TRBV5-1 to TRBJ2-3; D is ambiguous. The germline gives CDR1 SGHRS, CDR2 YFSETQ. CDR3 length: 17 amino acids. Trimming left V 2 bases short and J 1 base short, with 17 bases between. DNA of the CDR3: TGCGCCAGCAGCTTACGTGTTAGAGGCACACGCACAGATACGCAGTATTTT. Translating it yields CASSLRVRGTRTDTQYF. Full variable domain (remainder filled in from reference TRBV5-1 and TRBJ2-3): KAGVTQTPRYLIKTRGQQVTLSCSPISGHRSVSWYQQTPGQGLQFLFEYFSETQRNKGNFPGRFSGRQFSNSRSEMNVSTLELGDSALYLCASSLRVRGTRTDTQYFGPGTRLTVL.

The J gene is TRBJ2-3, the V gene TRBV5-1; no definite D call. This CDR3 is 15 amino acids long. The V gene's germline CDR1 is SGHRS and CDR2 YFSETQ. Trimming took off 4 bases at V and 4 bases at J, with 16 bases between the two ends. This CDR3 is CASSPIGVAPDTQYF. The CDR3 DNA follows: TGCGCCAGCAGCCCCATTGGGGTGGCCCCAGATACGCAGTATTTT. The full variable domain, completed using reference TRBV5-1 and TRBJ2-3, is KAGVTQTPRYLIKTRGQQVTLSCSPISGHRSVSWYQQTPGQGLQFLFEYFSETQRNKGNFPGRFSGRQFSNSRSEMNVSTLELGDSALYLCASSPIGVAPDTQYFGPGTRLTVL.

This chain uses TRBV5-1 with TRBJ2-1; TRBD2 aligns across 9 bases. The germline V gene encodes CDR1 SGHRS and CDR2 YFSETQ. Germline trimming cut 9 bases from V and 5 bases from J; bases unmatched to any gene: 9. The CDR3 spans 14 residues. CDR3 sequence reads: CATATRLADNEQFF. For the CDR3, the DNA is TGCGCCACCGCCACCCGACTAGCGGACAATGAGCAGTTCTTC.

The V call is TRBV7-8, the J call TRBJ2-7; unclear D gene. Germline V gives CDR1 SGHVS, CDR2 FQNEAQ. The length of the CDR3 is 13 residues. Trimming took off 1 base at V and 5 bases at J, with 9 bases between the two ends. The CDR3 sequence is CASSLGWANEQYF. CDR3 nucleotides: TGTGCCAGCAGCTTAGGGTGGGCCAACGAGCAGTACTTC.

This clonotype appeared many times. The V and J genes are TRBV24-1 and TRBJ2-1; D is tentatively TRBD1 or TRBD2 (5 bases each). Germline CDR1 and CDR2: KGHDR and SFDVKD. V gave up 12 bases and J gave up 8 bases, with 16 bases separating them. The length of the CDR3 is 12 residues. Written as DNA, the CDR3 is TGTGCCTCGAGTCGGGGCCTCGATGAGCAGTTCTTC. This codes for CASSRGLDEQFF.

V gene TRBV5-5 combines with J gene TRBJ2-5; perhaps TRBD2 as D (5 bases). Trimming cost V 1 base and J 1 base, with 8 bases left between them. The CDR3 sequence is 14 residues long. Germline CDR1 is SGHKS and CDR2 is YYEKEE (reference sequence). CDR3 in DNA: TGTGCCAGCAGCTTGCCACGGGGCCAAGAGACCCAGTACTTC. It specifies CASSLPRGQETQYF.

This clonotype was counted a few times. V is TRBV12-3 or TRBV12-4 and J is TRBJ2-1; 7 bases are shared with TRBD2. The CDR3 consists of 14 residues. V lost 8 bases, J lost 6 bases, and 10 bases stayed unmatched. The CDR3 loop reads CASRVGASGNEQFF. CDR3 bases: TGTGCCAGCCGGGTAGGGGCTAGCGGCAATGAGCAGTTCTTC.

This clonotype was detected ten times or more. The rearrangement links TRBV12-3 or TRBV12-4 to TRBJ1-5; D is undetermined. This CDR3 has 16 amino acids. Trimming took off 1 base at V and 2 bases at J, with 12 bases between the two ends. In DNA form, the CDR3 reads TGTGCCAGCAGTTTAGTTACATCCTTTGGCAATCAGCCCCAGCATTTT. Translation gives CASSLVTSFGNQPQHF.